This T cell receptor (beta chain) was identified during a study of blood T cell repertoires in COVID-19. Libraries were prepared by immunoSEQ multiplex PCR; TCRdb keeps only in-frame clonotypes and omits some of them. The sample holds approximately 130,000 clones, around 81% seen once. CDR3 length: 18 residues. Sequencing input: peripheral blood. This receptor was identified in a woman in her fifties or sixties with active or convalescent COVID-19. The V gene is TRBV7-5, the J gene TRBJ2-5; the table assigns TRBD1, which was not confirmed against the DNA. TRBV7-5 is annotated as a pseudogene. CDR3 amino acids: CVRSLVSLSDRDQETQYF. CDR3 DNA sequence: TGTGTCAGAAGCTTAGTATCCTTGTCGGACAGGGACCAAGAGACCCAGTACTTC.